These 31 T cell receptor beta chains came from one sample sequenced in a study of monozygotic twins with inflammatory bowel disease. TCRdb reworked the 5' RACE reads into one entry per CDR3 protein, no DNA. In all, the sample yields roughly 120,000 distinct CDR3 sequences. The sequencing input was blood. The receptors come from a human donor with ulcerative colitis or Crohn's disease, or a healthy co-twin of an affected twin (not recorded which).

V usage is TRBV6-2 or TRBV6-3 and J usage is TRBJ2-3; as DNA is missing, the TRBD2 call by TCRdb cannot be tested. This CDR3 region has 14 residues. Germline V gene sequence: CDR1 MNHEY, CDR2 SVGEGT. This CDR3 is CASSHGPPTDTQYF.

The CDR3 reads CASSLAWLAEYQETQYF. The chain couples TRBV7-2 to TRBJ2-5; the TCRdb D gene call, TRBD2, has no DNA to confirm it. The CDR3 sequence is 17 residues long. Per the germline V gene, CDR1 is SGHTA and CDR2 is FQGNSA.

The gene calls are TRBV29-1 and TRBJ2-3; TCRdb's D call of TRBD2 is untestable without DNA. Germline CDR1 is SQVTM and CDR2 is ANQGSEA. This CDR3 comprises 15 residues. The CDR3 is CSVELEGGSTDTQYF.

J is TRBJ2-1 and V is TRBV28; absent DNA, TCRdb's TRBD1 call cannot be checked. The CDR3 consists of 14 residues. CDR1 is MDHEN, CDR2 SYDVKM, per germline. The chain's CDR3 is CASSWGQTYNEQFF.

The CDR3 spells CASSDGRGIGEQFF. The chain combines TRBV2 with TRBJ2-1; TCRdb designates TRBD1, a call that cannot be tested without DNA. The germline gives CDR1 SNHLY, CDR2 FYNNEI. The CDR3 consists of 14 residues.

This chain connects TRBV5-1 to TRBJ1-6. The V gene's germline CDR1 is SGHRS and CDR2 YFSETQ. CDR3 length: 14 amino acids. The CDR3 protein is CASSPSVINSPLHF.

This chain connects TRBV7-2 to TRBJ2-5; TCRdb's D call, TRBD1, is unchecked because there is no DNA. CDR1 and CDR2 from the germline V gene are SGHTA and FQGNSA. This CDR3 is built from 13 residues. CDR3 loop: CASSLGQQETQYF.

The gene calls are TRBV29-1 and TRBJ1-2; with no DNA, the TCRdb D assignment of TRBD1 cannot be verified. This CDR3 is built from 12 residues. Germline V lookup: CDR1 SQVTM, CDR2 ANQGSEA. The CDR3 is CSATGQGDGYTF.

The J gene is TRBJ2-3, the V gene TRBV14; TCRdb proposes TRBD1, but this gene call is untestable without DNA. The length of the CDR3 is 16 residues. The germline V gene has CDR1 SGHDN and CDR2 FVKESK. The CDR3: CASSFTGTESTDTQYF.

The rearrangement joins TRBV27 to TRBJ2-7; with no DNA, the TCRdb D assignment of TRBD2 cannot be verified. CDR1 MNHEY and CDR2 SMNVEV come from the germline V gene (reference sequence). The CDR3 has 18 residues. The CDR3 spells CASSRLTSGRLTPYEQYF.

CDR3 sequence: CASSLDARAPGYTF. The chain is built from TRBV7-2 and TRBJ1-2; TCRdb designates TRBD1, a call that cannot be tested without DNA. Germline CDR1 SGHTA, CDR2 FQGNSA. This CDR3 has 14 amino acids.

The V call is TRBV5-5, the J call TRBJ1-5; TCRdb selects TRBD1, and the lack of DNA leaves this call unchecked. This CDR3 spans 15 amino acids. CDR1 is SGHKS, CDR2 YYEKEE, per germline (reference sequence). The CDR3: CASSLAEFRGQPQHF.

The rearrangement links TRBV28 to TRBJ1-2; the TCRdb D gene call, TRBD1, has no DNA to confirm it. Germline V lookup: CDR1 MDHEN, CDR2 SYDVKM. The CDR3 extends over 12 amino acids. The CDR3 loop reads CASRRGVVGYTF.

This chain uses TRBV19 with TRBJ1-2; TCRdb's D call, TRBD1, is unchecked because there is no DNA. Per the germline V gene, CDR1 is LNHDA and CDR2 is SQIVND (reference sequence). The CDR3 extends over 14 amino acids. CDR3: CASRIRTGVNGYTF.

The rearrangement links TRBV18 to TRBJ2-3; the D call of TRBD1 rests on TCRdb alone, since no DNA is present to check it. The CDR3 spans 14 residues. Germline V gene lookup returns CDR1 KGHSH and CDR2 LQKENI. The CDR3 region is CASSPRTVTDTQYF.

V usage is TRBV12-3 or TRBV12-4 and J usage is TRBJ2-2. The CDR3 runs to 14 residues. CDR3 in amino acids: CASSWRRNTGELFF.

This rearrangement joins TRBV18 to TRBJ2-5; as DNA is missing, the TRBD2 call by TCRdb cannot be tested. The germline gives CDR1 KGHSH, CDR2 LQKENI. This CDR3 region has 15 residues. The CDR3 protein is CASSLWTSGQETQYF. The full variable domain, with the rest looked up from reference TRBV18 and TRBJ2-5, is NAGVMQNPRHLVRRRGQEARLRCSPMKGHSHVYWYRQLPEEGLKFMVYLQKENIIDESGMPKERFSAEFPKEGPSILRIQQVVRGDSAAYFCASSLWTSGQETQYFGPGTRLLVL.

The V and J genes are TRBV20-1 and TRBJ1-6; there is no DNA to check the TCRdb D call of TRBD1. From germline, CDR1 is DFQATT and CDR2 SNEGSKA (reference sequence). The CDR3 spans 14 residues. The CDR3 reads CSAPHGGVNSPLHF.

This chain uses TRBV5-5 with TRBJ1-5; no DNA is available, so the TRBD1 call from TCRdb remains unchecked. The length of the CDR3 is 17 residues. CDR1 is SGHKS, CDR2 YYEKEE, per germline (reference sequence). The CDR3 reads CASSSTPIRGGNQPQHF. The whole variable domain, remainder taken from reference TRBV5-5 and TRBJ1-5, is DAGVTQSPTHLIKTRGQQVTLRCSPISGHKSVSWYQQVLGQGPQFIFQYYEKEERGRGNFPDRFSARQFPNYSSELNVNALLLGDSALYLCASSSTPIRGGNQPQHFGDGTRLSIL.

This sequence joins TRBV28 and TRBJ1-6. The CDR3 totals 17 residues. Germline assignment: CDR1 MDHEN and CDR2 SYDVKM. The CDR3 here is CASSLTDGSSYNSPLHF.

The gene calls are TRBV3-1 and TRBJ2-3. The CDR3 covers 14 residues. Per germline, CDR1 LGHDT and CDR2 YNNKEL (reference sequence). The CDR3 is CASSQDSSTDTQYF.

The chain carries TRBV19 and TRBJ1-1; the D gene TCRdb calls, TRBD1, cannot be checked with no DNA. The CDR3 totals 15 residues. Germline-derived CDR1 and CDR2 are LNHDA and SQIVND (reference sequence). The CDR3 is CASSIGGGQGTEAFF.

This chain joins TRBV4-1 and TRBJ1-1. The CDR3 has 14 residues. Germline-derived CDR1 and CDR2 are MGHRA and YSYEKL. The CDR3 region is CASSQDPGATEAFF.

This chain connects TRBV7-2 to TRBJ2-3; TCRdb indicates TRBD1, and absent DNA this call remains unverified. The CDR3 covers 15 residues. Per the germline V gene, CDR1 is SGHTA and CDR2 is FQGNSA. The CDR3 sequence is CASSRGSGPTDTQYF.

This chain connects TRBV6-5 to TRBJ2-5. In germline, CDR1 is MNHEY, CDR2 SVGAGI. The CDR3 has 13 residues. CDR3 protein: CASSYSTVGTQYF.

The V call is TRBV3-1, the J call TRBJ1-5. Germline CDR1 reads LGHDT; CDR2 reads YNNKEL (reference sequence). This CDR3 is 14 amino acids long. CDR3 in amino acids: CASTPGNSNQPQHF. Full variable domain (remainder filled in from reference TRBV3-1 and TRBJ1-5): DTAVSQTPKYLVTQMGNDKSIKCEQNLGHDTMYWYKQDSKKFLKIMFSYNNKELIINETVPNRFSPKSPDKAHLNLHINSLELGDSAVYFCASTPGNSNQPQHFGDGTRLSIL.

This chain links TRBV18 with TRBJ2-6. The CDR3 has 13 residues. Germline CDR1 and CDR2: KGHSH and LQKENI. The CDR3 here is CASSPSGANVLTF.

The chain combines TRBV12-3 or TRBV12-4 with TRBJ1-1; no DNA is available, so the TRBD1 call from TCRdb remains unchecked. The CDR3 runs to 15 residues. The CDR3 is CASRISPEGNTEAFF.

The CDR3 is CSARVDRDIYYMNTEAFF. The chain combines TRBV20-1 with TRBJ1-1; there is no DNA to check the TCRdb D call of TRBD1. The CDR3 covers 18 residues. Germline V lookup: CDR1 DFQATT, CDR2 SNEGSKA (reference sequence).

The chain has TRBV18 and TRBJ2-2; TCRdb returns TRBD1, unconfirmable since there is no DNA. In germline, CDR1 is KGHSH, CDR2 LQKENI. CDR3 length: 16 residues. CDR3 amino acids: CASSPTLAGSFGELFF.

The CDR3 is CAWSEDYNSPLHF. The gene calls are TRBV30 and TRBJ1-6. From germline, CDR1 is GTSNPN and CDR2 SVGIG (reference sequence). The CDR3 length is 13 residues. The full variable domain, in which reference TRBV30 and TRBJ1-6 provide the parts outside the CDR3, is SQTIHQWPATLVQPVGSPLSLECTVEGTSNPNLYWYRQAAGRGLQLLFYSVGIGQISSEVPQNLSASRPQDRQFILSSKKLLLSDSGFYLCAWSEDYNSPLHFGNGTRLTVT.